This T cell receptor beta chain comes out of a study of blood T cell repertoires in COVID-19. Background on the study: PBMCs, B-cell-depleted T cells, or T cells provided the cDNA or gDNA that made up the material.

TCRdb's table, derived via immunoSEQ multiplex PCR, lists solely in-frame clones and lacks some. The data hold under 450,000 clones, with 80% to 95% observed a single time. The ends lost 5 bases at V and 5 bases at J; junction bases unmatched: 6. Germline CDR1 and CDR2: MNHEY and SVGAGI. The CDR3 is made up of 14 amino acids. Individuals aged about 18 to 95 years were recruited from about two dozen US areas. Membership in each cohort depended on participant-reported clinical history. This receptor was taken from a woman in her forties who had been exposed to COVID-19. This chain uses TRBV6-5 with TRBJ1-5, with 7 bases identical to TRBD1. Sample: PBMCs or T cells enriched from blood (not recorded which). The CDR3 region is CASSTGAWDQPQHF. DNA of the CDR3: TGTGCCAGCAGTACAGGGGCCTGGGATCAGCCCCAGCATTTT.